The rows below give T cell receptor beta chains drawn from one sample of a study of cytomegalovirus exposure and HLA in healthy donors. The protocol was immunoSEQ multiplex PCR, while the TCRdb copy is restricted to in-frame clones and leaves out a portion. The repertoire holds 300,000 or so clones, with 70% to 90% as singletons. Sequencing was carried out using PBMCs. The receptor set was obtained from a woman in her 40s in good health and CMV-seropositive. The CDR3 runs from the conserved cysteine through the conserved F or W. A D gene is named only where the DNA matches it firmly. Clone size is shown for a subset of rows, as once, few, many or a class of expanded clone.

cdr3_aa cdr3_nt clone_size j_call v_call d_call
CASRRQGVREKLFF TGTGCCAGCAGACGACAAGGGGTTCGGGAAAAACTGTTTTTT few TRBJ1-4 TRBV28 NA
CATGRDSLSYEQYF TGTGCCACCGGACGGGACAGCCTATCCTACGAGCAGTACTTC once TRBJ2-7 TRBV6-1 TRBD1
CASSLGVQGTDTQYF TGTGCCAGCAGCTTAGGGGTCCAGGGCACAGATACGCAGTATTTT NA TRBJ2-3 TRBV7-2 NA
CASSFEGRAPGNEQFF TGTGCCAGCAGCTTTGAGGGGAGGGCCCCGGGCAATGAGCAGTTCTTC NA TRBJ2-1 TRBV13 TRBD2
CASSVVGGDSWYGYTF TGTGCCAGCAGTGTGGTTGGGGGCGACTCGTGGTATGGCTACACCTTC NA TRBJ1-2 TRBV27 NA
CASSDRDSYNEQFF TGTGCCAGCAGCGACCGGGACAGTTACAATGAGCAGTTCTTC NA TRBJ2-1 TRBV7-2 TRBD1
CASSLGTGSGANVLTF TGTGCCAGCAGCTTAGGGACGGGATCGGGGGCCAACGTCCTGACTTTC NA TRBJ2-6 TRBV13 NA
CASSPELRNQPQHF TGTGCCAGTAGTCCTGAGTTGCGCAATCAGCCCCAGCATTTT NA TRBJ1-5 TRBV19 NA
CASSPDSNYGYTF TGCGCCAGCAGCCCGGACAGTAACTATGGCTACACCTTC NA TRBJ1-2 TRBV5-1 NA
CASSGAAGGLNTGELFF TGTGCCAGCAGCGGGGCGGCAGGGGGCCTGAACACCGGGGAGCTGTTTTTT NA TRBJ2-2 TRBV5-8 TRBD1
CASSLQGQAYEQYF TGTGCCAGCAGCTTACAGGGACAAGCCTACGAGCAGTACTTC NA TRBJ2-7 TRBV7-8 NA
CASSPQVSYEQYF TGTGCCAGCAGCCCTCAGGTTTCCTACGAGCAGTACTTC few TRBJ2-7 TRBV7-9 NA
CASSLTWGSPMPQHF TGCGCCAGCAGCCTGACGTGGGGCAGTCCCATGCCCCAGCATTTT NA TRBJ1-5 TRBV5-1 NA
CAWSRDRIDEQYF TGTGCCTGGAGTAGGGACAGGATCGACGAGCAGTACTTC NA TRBJ2-7 TRBV30 TRBD1
CASSFQNQETQYF TGTGCCAGCAGTTTTCAGAACCAAGAGACCCAGTACTTC NA TRBJ2-5 TRBV28 NA
CASRPSSGGTLGEQYF TGTGCCAGCAGGCCAAGCTCAGGGGGCACTTTAGGCGAGCAGTACTTC NA TRBJ2-7 TRBV7-9 TRBD1
CASSARDRGSSPLHF TGTGCCAGCAGTGCGAGGGACAGGGGTTCTTCACCCCTCCACTTT NA TRBJ1-6 TRBV2 TRBD1
CASGGGLGEETQYF TGTGCCAGCGGCGGGGGGTTAGGGGAAGAGACCCAGTACTTC once TRBJ2-5 TRBV6-6 TRBD2
CASSLEGGMGAKNIQYF TGCGCCAGCAGCTTGGAGGGCGGGATGGGAGCCAAAAACATTCAGTACTTC NA TRBJ2-4 TRBV5-1 NA
CAWSDGRGLPYNEQFF TGTGCCTGGAGTGACGGGAGAGGGCTTCCGTACAATGAGCAGTTCTTC NA TRBJ2-1 TRBV30 NA
CASSAGPPGGTQYF TGTGCCAGCAGCGCGGGGCCACCCGGAGGGACCCAGTACTTC NA TRBJ2-5 TRBV11-2 NA
CASSFGRNTEAFF TGTGCCAGCAGTTTTGGCAGGAACACTGAAGCTTTCTTT few TRBJ1-1 TRBV28 NA
CASSGSRVLGYTF TGCGCCAGCAGCGGAAGCAGGGTGCTCGGCTACACCTTC NA TRBJ1-2 TRBV5-1 NA
CASSQEEAGEVYEQYF TGTGCCAGCAGCCAAGAGGAAGCGGGAGAAGTCTACGAGCAGTACTTC NA TRBJ2-7 TRBV4-2 TRBD2
CASSYLLPTGANVLTF TGTGCCAGTAGCTACCTCTTACCGACTGGGGCCAACGTCCTGACTTTC NA TRBJ2-6 TRBV19 NA
CASSTTGLPNTEAFF TGTGCCAGTAGTACGACAGGGCTTCCAAACACTGAAGCTTTCTTT NA TRBJ1-1 TRBV19 TRBD1
CAWGYTGMEQPQHF TGTGCCTGGGGTTACACAGGAATGGAGCAGCCCCAGCATTTT NA TRBJ1-5 TRBV30 NA
CASTSRGLEAFF TGTGCCAGCACCTCAAGGGGTCTTGAAGCTTTCTTT NA TRBJ1-1 TRBV28 NA
CASSPTSGGTDTQYF TGTGCCAGCAGCCCAACTAGCGGTGGCACAGATACGCAGTATTTT NA TRBJ2-3 TRBV7-9 TRBD2
CASSLNRVDTEAFF TGCGCCAGCAGCTTGAACAGGGTTGACACTGAAGCTTTCTTT NA TRBJ1-1 TRBV5-1 NA
CASSVGAEGSPLHF TGTGCCAGCAGCGTAGGAGCGGAGGGGTCACCCCTCCACTTT NA TRBJ1-6 TRBV9 NA
CASSVTATNEKLFF TGTGCCAGCAGCGTGACTGCAACTAATGAAAAACTGTTTTTT NA TRBJ1-4 TRBV9 NA
CASSEKALGQYSSYEQYF TGTGCCAGCAGTGAAAAGGCGTTGGGCCAATACAGCTCCTACGAGCAGTACTTC once TRBJ2-7 TRBV2 NA
CASSADLAGGVAEQFF TGTGCCAGTAGTGCCGACCTAGCGGGAGGTGTGGCTGAGCAGTTCTTC once TRBJ2-1 TRBV19 TRBD2
CASSKGQGFGYTF TGTGCCAGCAGTAAGGGACAGGGGTTTGGCTACACCTTC once TRBJ1-2 TRBV2 TRBD1
CASSFGATNEKLFF TGTGCCAGCAGCTTCGGGGCAACTAATGAAAAACTGTTTTTT NA TRBJ1-4 TRBV7-9 NA
CASSARPGQGFGANGLTF TGTGCCAGCAGTGCCCGACCGGGACAGGGTTTTGGGGCCAACGGCCTGACTTTC NA TRBJ2-6 TRBV6-1 TRBD1
CASSLADSSPDKQFF TGCGCCAGCAGCTTGGCTGATAGCTCGCCGGACAAGCAGTTCTTC NA TRBJ2-1 TRBV5-1 NA
CASSLDLAGVFQYF TGTGCCAGCTCCCTAGATCTAGCGGGAGTCTTTCAGTACTTC NA TRBJ2-7 TRBV18 TRBD2
CASSAGPLPTYEQYF TGTGCCAGCAGTGCGGGACCCCTTCCCACCTACGAGCAGTACTTC once TRBJ2-7 TRBV28 NA
CASSFPSSEQFF TGTGCCAGCAGCTTCCCTAGTTCTGAGCAGTTCTTC once TRBJ2-1 TRBV13 NA
CASSPIPDNEDGANVLTF TGTGCCAGCAGCCCGATCCCGGACAACGAGGATGGGGCCAACGTCCTGACTTTC NA TRBJ2-6 TRBV4-2 NA
CASSYSGQGVEKLFF TGTGCCAGCAGTTACTCGGGACAGGGAGTGGAAAAACTGTTTTTT NA TRBJ1-4 TRBV6-5 TRBD1
CASSIVGGRGYTF TGTGCCAGTAGTATTGTCGGGGGGAGGGGCTACACCTTC NA TRBJ1-2 TRBV19 NA
CASSQDLAGGANEQFF TGCGCCAGCAGCCAAGATCTTGCGGGAGGGGCCAATGAGCAGTTCTTC NA TRBJ2-1 TRBV4-1 TRBD2
CASRTGLANYNEQFF TGTGCCAGTCGAACGGGACTAGCGAATTACAATGAGCAGTTCTTC NA TRBJ2-1 TRBV19 TRBD2
CASSRGQLQETQYF TGCGCCAGCAGCCGGGGACAGCTACAAGAGACCCAGTACTTC NA TRBJ2-5 TRBV5-1 TRBD1
CASSIGQGIVQPQHF TGTGCCAGTAGTATCGGACAGGGGATTGTTCAGCCCCAGCATTTT NA TRBJ1-5 TRBV19 TRBD1
CASNLGGSKGGYTF TGTGCCAGCAACCTAGGGGGCAGTAAGGGAGGCTACACCTTC NA TRBJ1-2 TRBV7-2 TRBD1
CASSTPGQSNEQFF TGTGCCAGTAGTACCCCTGGACAGTCCAATGAGCAGTTCTTC NA TRBJ2-1 TRBV19 NA
CASSSRTGETQYF TGTGCCAGCAGCTCGAGGACAGGGGAGACCCAGTACTTC once TRBJ2-5 TRBV7-6 TRBD1
CASSIEDQRAGEQYF TGTGCCAGTAGTATAGAGGACCAACGAGCGGGGGAGCAGTACTTC NA TRBJ2-7 TRBV19 TRBD2
CASRLGRALETQYF TGTGCCAGCAGGCTAGGGCGGGCATTGGAGACCCAGTACTTC NA TRBJ2-5 TRBV5-8 NA
CASIWWHSGANGLTF TGTGCCAGCATATGGTGGCACTCTGGGGCCAACGGCCTGACTTTC NA TRBJ2-6 TRBV9 NA
CASSYLSGGPPDTQYF TGTGCCAGCAGCTACCTTAGCGGAGGACCACCAGATACGCAGTATTTT NA TRBJ2-3 TRBV5-6 NA